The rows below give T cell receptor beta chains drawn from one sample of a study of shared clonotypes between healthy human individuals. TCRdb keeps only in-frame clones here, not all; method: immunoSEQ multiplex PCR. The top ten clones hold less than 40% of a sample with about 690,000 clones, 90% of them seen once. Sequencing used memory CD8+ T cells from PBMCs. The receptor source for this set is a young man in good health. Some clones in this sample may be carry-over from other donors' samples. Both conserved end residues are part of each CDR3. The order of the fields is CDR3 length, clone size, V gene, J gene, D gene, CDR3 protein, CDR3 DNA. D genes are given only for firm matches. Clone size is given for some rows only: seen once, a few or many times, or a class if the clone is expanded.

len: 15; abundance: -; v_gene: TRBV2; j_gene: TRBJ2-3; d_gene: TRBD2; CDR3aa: CASSGLADYTDTQYF; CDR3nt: TGTGCCAGCAGTGGACTAGCGGATTACACAGATACGCAGTATTTT
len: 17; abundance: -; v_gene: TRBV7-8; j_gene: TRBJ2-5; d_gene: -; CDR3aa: CASSSTGSKNYQETQYF; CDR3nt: TGTGCCAGCAGCTCAACCGGGAGCAAGAACTACCAAGAGACCCAGTACTTC
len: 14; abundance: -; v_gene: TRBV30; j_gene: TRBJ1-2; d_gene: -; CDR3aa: CAWSVPRGSYGYTF; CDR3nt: TGTGCCTGGAGTGTCCCCAGGGGTTCCTATGGCTACACCTTC
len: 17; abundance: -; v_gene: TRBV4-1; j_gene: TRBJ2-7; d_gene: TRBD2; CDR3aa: CASSQTEGTSGRYEQYF; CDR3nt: TGCGCCAGCAGCCAAACTGAAGGGACTAGCGGGAGGTACGAGCAGTACTTC
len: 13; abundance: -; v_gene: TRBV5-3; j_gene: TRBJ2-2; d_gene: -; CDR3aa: CARSHDHTGELFF; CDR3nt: TGTGCCAGAAGCCACGACCACACCGGGGAGCTGTTTTTT
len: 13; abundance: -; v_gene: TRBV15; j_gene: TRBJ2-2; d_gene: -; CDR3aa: CATSALFTGELFF; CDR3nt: TGTGCCACCAGCGCACTTTTCACCGGGGAGCTGTTTTTT
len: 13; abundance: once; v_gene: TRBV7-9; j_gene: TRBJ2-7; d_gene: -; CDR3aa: CASSLESSQEQYF; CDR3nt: TGTGCCAGCAGCTTAGAGAGCAGCCAGGAGCAGTACTTC
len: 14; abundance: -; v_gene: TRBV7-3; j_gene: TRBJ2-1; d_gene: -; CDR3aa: CASSLISRGDEQFF; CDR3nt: TGTGCCAGCAGCTTAATAAGTAGAGGGGATGAGCAGTTCTTC
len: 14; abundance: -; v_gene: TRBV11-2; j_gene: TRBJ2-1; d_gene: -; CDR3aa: CASTGWSEGNEQFF; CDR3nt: TGTGCCAGCACCGGCTGGTCCGAGGGCAATGAGCAGTTCTTC
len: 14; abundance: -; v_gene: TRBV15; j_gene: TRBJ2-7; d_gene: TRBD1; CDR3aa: CATSGRTGDYEQYF; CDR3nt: TGTGCCACCAGCGGAAGGACAGGGGACTACGAGCAGTACTTC
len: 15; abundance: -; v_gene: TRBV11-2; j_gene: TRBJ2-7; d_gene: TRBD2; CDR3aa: CASSPGLAGSYEQYF; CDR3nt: TGTGCCAGCAGCCCGGGACTAGCGGGTTCCTACGAGCAGTACTTC
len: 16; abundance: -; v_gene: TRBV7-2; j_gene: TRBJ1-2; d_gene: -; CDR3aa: CASSSRQLPPNYGYTF; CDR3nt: TGTGCCAGCAGCTCACGACAGTTACCACCCAACTATGGCTACACCTTC
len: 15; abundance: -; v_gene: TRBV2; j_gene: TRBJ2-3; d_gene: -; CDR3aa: CASSVSTSSTDTQYF; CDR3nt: TGTGCCAGCAGTGTTTCCACTTCTAGCACAGATACGCAGTATTTT
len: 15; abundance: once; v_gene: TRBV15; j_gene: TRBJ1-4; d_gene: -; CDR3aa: CATSRDRGRGEKLFF; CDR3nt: TGTGCCACCAGCAGAGATAGGGGACGTGGGGAAAAACTGTTTTTT